This T cell receptor beta chain originates from a study of response to subunit inactivated influenza vaccine (dated by TCRdb to 2017 to 2018). A note on the overall study: Deep quantitative profiling of the T cell receptor repertoire was used in the study to follow responses to a trivalent subunit inactivated influenza vaccine. What the research found in general, with its limitations: The authors suggested that each seasonal influenza vaccination may recruit only a limited number of new T cells.

The protocol used for the library was RT-PCR. The listed sequencing device is Illumina HiSeq 2500. TCRdb reprocessing: public reads trimmed at Q25 with fastp, clones called with MiXCR, in-frame beta chains kept. Entries are consolidated by CDR3 protein sequence, retaining the most common genes and DNA. This sample lists 590,000 or so distinct CDR3 sequences; 11% to 15% were detected once. 6.5% to 8% of the sample comes from the top ten. This clonotype appeared a few times. Its binding antigen is unknown. Base qualities are missing; no much larger clone stands one base away. The germline ends are 19 bases apart after V is trimmed by 2 bases and J by 13 bases. From a lookup of the germline V gene, CDR1 and CDR2 are SGHRS and YFSETQ. From the cysteine through the phenylalanine, the CDR3 covers 15 amino acids. The sequence is cut down to CDR3 DNA, 45 bases in frame from base 1.

The starting material was PBMCs from blood, obtained around 15 days before vaccination. The receptor was derived from a man aged 45-65 years who received an inactivated influenza vaccine. Donor details come from another sample of the same person, matched by shared clones. The chain uses TRBV5-1 and TRBJ1-6, and the D gene may be TRBD1, 6 bases matching. CDR3 protein: CASSLVSGLTGPLHF. The DNA is as follows: TGCGCCAGCAGCTTAGTGTCGGGACTAACAGGGCCCCTCCACTTT.